This T cell receptor (beta chain) was captured by sequencing in a study of T cell repertoires in cytomegalovirus infection. Regarding the study as a whole: Predominance within the ex vivo response was attributable to HLA-C-restricted CMV-specific TCR beta clonotypes.

TCRdb analysed the reads with MiXCR anew, one entry per CDR3 protein. Of more than 650,000 distinct CDR3 sequences detected, approximately 34% appear once; the ten largest clones hold under 3.5%. As concerns this clonotype: What it binds is unknown.

Deletions cut 0 bases from V and 5 bases from J, with 20 bases between. Germline V gene sequence: CDR1 SGHVS, CDR2 FQNEAQ. The CDR3 has 18 residues. What was sequenced was PBMCs. The receptor's source is a human donor in good health (CMV status not recorded). Some clones in this sample may be carry-over from other donors' samples. J is TRBJ2-4 and V is TRBV7-8, with D perhaps TRBD1 (7 bases). The CDR3 sequence: CASSLAQPTGWGENIQYF. CDR3 nucleotide sequence: TGTGCCAGCAGCTTAGCGCAACCGACAGGGTGGGGGGAAAACATTCAGTACTTC.